This TCR beta chain was observed in a study of blood T cell repertoires in COVID-19. The overall study: The study drew acute and convalescent COVID-19 samples from the United States, Italy and Spain. PBMCs, B-cell-depleted T cells, or T cells provided the cDNA or gDNA that made up the material.

Germline V lookup: CDR1 LNHDA, CDR2 SQIVND (reference sequence). The CDR3 totals 13 residues. V shed 9 bases, J shed 3 bases, and the junction held 7 bases outside the gene matches. Sequencing was performed with immunoSEQ multiplex PCR; in TCRdb, only in-frame clones are kept and a portion is missing. Seen here are some 71,000 clones, approximately 80% observed once, and the top ten hold about 14%. The sequenced sample consisted of peripheral blood. This sequence was found in a man between 45 and 60 years old with COVID-19, enrolled during active disease. The genes are TRBV19 and TRBJ1-1; 7 bases line up with TRBD1. CDR3 coding DNA: TGTGCCAGCTCGATCCAGGGGGACACTGAAGCTTTCTTT. Its protein is CASSIQGDTEAFF.